These 9 T cell receptor beta chains were all obtained from the same sample, sequenced in a study of shared clonotypes between healthy human individuals. TCRdb keeps only in-frame clones here, not all; method: immunoSEQ multiplex PCR. This table has 700,000 to 950,000 clones, 95% to 97% appearing once. Naive CD8 cells, CD45RO-negative and positively selected for CCR7, excluded terminally differentiated effector memory CD45RA+ cells. The sequenced sample consisted of naive CD8+ T cells sorted from blood. Every receptor here comes from a man aged 30 to 45 in good health.

V usage is TRBV29-1 and J usage is TRBJ2-7; D uncertain. V lost 1 base, J lost 7 bases, and 23 bases lay in between. Germline V gene sequence: CDR1 SQVTM, CDR2 ANQGSEA. CDR3 length equals 16 residues. The CDR3 region is CSVEGVAETSMGEQYF. The DNA of the CDR3 is TGCAGCGTTGAAGGGGTAGCCGAAACCTCCATGGGAGAGCAGTACTTC.

The chain links TRBV27 to TRBJ2-1; D is perhaps TRBD1 (5 bases). Germline lookup yields CDR1 MNHEY and CDR2 SMNVEV (reference sequence). The ends were cut back, 5 bases at V and 5 bases at J, with 13 bases in the middle. This CDR3 region has 14 residues. The CDR3 loop reads CASSPWGRDNEQFF. CDR3 DNA sequence: TGTGCCAGCAGTCCCTGGGGCAGGGACAATGAGCAGTTCTTC.

This clone was detected once. The junction and the germline gene differ at one end; a read error may be behind it. The chain links TRBV7-9 to TRBJ2-7; D gene ambiguous. CDR3 length equals 13 residues. Germline V gene lookup returns CDR1 SEHNR and CDR2 FQNEAQ (reference sequence). The CDR3 sequence: CASNLGETYGQYF. CDR3 nucleotide sequence: TGTGCCAGCAACTTGGGTGAGACTTACGGGCAGTACTTC.

The chain uses TRBV18 and TRBJ1-2; TRBD1 aligns across 10 bases. Germline-derived CDR1 and CDR2 are KGHSH and LQKENI. Trimming cost V 1 base and J 4 bases; bases outside gene matches: 6. The CDR3 extends over 16 amino acids. The chain's CDR3 is CASSPQRDRGPYGYTF. DNA of the CDR3: TGTGCCAGCTCACCACAACGGGACAGGGGACCCTATGGCTACACCTTC.

This sequence joins TRBV7-9 and TRBJ2-1; possible D gene TRBD1, 5 bases. The V end was cut by 5 bases, the J end by 6 bases, with 11 bases between. Germline assignment: CDR1 SEHNR and CDR2 FQNEAQ (reference sequence). The CDR3 length is 13 residues. DNA of the CDR3: TGTGCCAGCAGCCTCTCCAGGGCCAATGAGCAGTTCTTC. Translated, it gives CASSLSRANEQFF.

The sample holds one count of this clone. The rearrangement joins TRBV14 to TRBJ2-1; no firm D call. V lost 5 bases and J lost 0, with 8 bases in between. From germline, CDR1 is SGHDN and CDR2 FVKESK. This CDR3 contains 14 residues. CDR3: CASSGWSSYNEQFF. In DNA form, the CDR3 reads TGTGCCAGCAGCGGTTGGAGCTCCTACAATGAGCAGTTCTTC.

The chain carries TRBV4-1 and TRBJ2-7; TRBD2 aligns across 11 bases. Trimming at V came to 3 bases and at J to 3 bases, leaving 10 bases not matched to a gene. Germline V gene sequence: CDR1 MGHRA, CDR2 YSYEKL. The CDR3 contains 17 residues. The CDR3 DNA sequence: TGCGCCAGCAGCCAGTACCCCGGGACTAGCGGCAGCTACGAGCAGTACTTC. As protein: CASSQYPGTSGSYEQYF.

This sequence joins TRBV6-5 and TRBJ2-1; the D gene is possibly TRBD1 (7 bases). Germline V gives CDR1 MNHEY, CDR2 SVGAGI. The CDR3 spans 14 residues. Trimming took 0 bases from V and 8 from J, leaving 11 bases between them. This CDR3 reads CASSYSARGDEQFF. The CDR3 region has the DNA TGTGCCAGCAGTTACTCGGCCAGGGGGGATGAGCAGTTCTTC.

The rearrangement uses TRBV5-1 and TRBJ2-5; 8 bases match TRBD1. The CDR3 spans 19 residues. The J segment lost 4 bases and the V segment lost 0 bases, leaving 17 bases of the junction unmatched. From germline, CDR1 is SGHRS and CDR2 YFSETQ. The CDR3 coding sequence is TGCGCCAGCAGCTTGGAGGGGACAGGCTACCAAGGAGGGCGAGAGACCCAGTACTTC. Its protein is CASSLEGTGYQGGRETQYF.